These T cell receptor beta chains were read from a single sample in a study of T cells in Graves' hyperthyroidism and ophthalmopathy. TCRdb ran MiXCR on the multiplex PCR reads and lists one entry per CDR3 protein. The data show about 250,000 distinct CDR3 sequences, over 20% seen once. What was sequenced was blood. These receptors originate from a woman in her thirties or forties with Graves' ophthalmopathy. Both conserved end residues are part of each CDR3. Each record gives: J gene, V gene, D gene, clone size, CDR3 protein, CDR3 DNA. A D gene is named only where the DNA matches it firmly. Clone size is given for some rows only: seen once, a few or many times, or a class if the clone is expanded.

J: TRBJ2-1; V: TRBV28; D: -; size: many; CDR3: CASSQGANEQFF; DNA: TGTGCCAGCAGTCAGGGTGCCAATGAGCAGTTCTTC
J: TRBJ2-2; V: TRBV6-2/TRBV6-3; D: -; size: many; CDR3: CASSYSVVGTLYTGELFF; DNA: TGTGCCAGCAGTTACTCGGTGGTGGGGACTCTGTACACCGGGGAGCTGTTTTTT
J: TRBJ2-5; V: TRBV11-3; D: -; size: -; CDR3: CASSLRTGFQETQYF; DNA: TGTGCCAGCAGCTTACGGACTGGGTTCCAAGAGACCCAGTACTTC
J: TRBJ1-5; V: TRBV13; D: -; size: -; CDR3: CASTLRRNQPQHF; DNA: TGTGCCAGCACTCTTAGGCGGAATCAGCCCCAGCATTTT
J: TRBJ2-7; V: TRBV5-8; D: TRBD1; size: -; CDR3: CASILPDRGNEQYF; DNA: TGTGCCAGCATCCTCCCAGACAGGGGTAACGAGCAGTACTTC
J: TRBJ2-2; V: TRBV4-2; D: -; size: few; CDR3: CASSQDRSGTGELFF; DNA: TGTGCCAGCAGCCAAGACAGATCCGGCACCGGGGAGCTGTTTTTT
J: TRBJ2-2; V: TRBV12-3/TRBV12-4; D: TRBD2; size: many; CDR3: CASSLRLAGVIGELFF; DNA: TGTGCCAGCAGCCTTCGACTAGCGGGAGTGATCGGGGAGCTGTTTTTT
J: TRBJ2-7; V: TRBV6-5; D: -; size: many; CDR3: CASRGGLTTYEQYF; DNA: TGTGCCAGCAGGGGGGGACTGACGACCTACGAGCAGTACTTC
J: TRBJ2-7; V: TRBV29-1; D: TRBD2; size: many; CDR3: CSVEDRLAGQYF; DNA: TGCAGCGTTGAAGATCGACTAGCGGGGCAGTACTTC
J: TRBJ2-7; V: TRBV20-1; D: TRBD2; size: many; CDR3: CSAQGRLAGLGEQYF; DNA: TGCAGTGCCCAGGGCCGGCTAGCGGGATTGGGAGAGCAGTACTTC
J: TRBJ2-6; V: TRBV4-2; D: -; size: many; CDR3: CASSQDSGANVLTF; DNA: TGTGCCAGCAGCCAAGACTCTGGGGCCAACGTCCTGACTTTC
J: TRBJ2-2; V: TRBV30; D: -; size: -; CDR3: CASKNGPTGELFF; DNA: TGTGCCAGCAAAAATGGACCGACCGGGGAGCTGTTTTTT
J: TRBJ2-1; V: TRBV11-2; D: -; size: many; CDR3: CASSLGNEQFF; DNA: TGTGCCAGCAGCTTAGGAAATGAGCAGTTCTTC
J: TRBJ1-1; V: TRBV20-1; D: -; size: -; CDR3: CSAKVMEDTEAFF; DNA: TGCAGTGCTAAAGTCATGGAGGACACTGAAGCTTTCTTT
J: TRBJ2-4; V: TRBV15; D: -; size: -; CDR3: CATARGDVVQNIQYF; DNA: TGTGCCACCGCCCGCGGTGATGTGGTCCAAAACATTCAGTACTTC
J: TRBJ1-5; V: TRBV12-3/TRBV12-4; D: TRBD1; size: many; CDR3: CASSPTGGGQPQHF; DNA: TGTGCCAGCAGCCCAACAGGGGGAGGGCAGCCCCAGCATTTT
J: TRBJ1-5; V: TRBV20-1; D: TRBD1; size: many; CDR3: CSARSTGAAQPQHF; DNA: TGCAGTGCTAGATCCACAGGGGCTGCGCAGCCCCAGCATTTT
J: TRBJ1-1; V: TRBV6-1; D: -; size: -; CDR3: CASSEFRGDTEAFF; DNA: TGTGCCAGCAGTGAATTTAGGGGTGACACTGAAGCTTTCTTT
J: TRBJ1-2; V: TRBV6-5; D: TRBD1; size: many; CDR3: CASSRQGFGYTF; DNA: TGTGCCAGCAGTCGACAGGGGTTTGGCTACACCTTC
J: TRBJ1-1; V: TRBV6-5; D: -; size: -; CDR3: CASSYFSGDTEAFF; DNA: TGTGCCAGCAGTTACTTCTCAGGGGACACTGAAGCTTTCTTT
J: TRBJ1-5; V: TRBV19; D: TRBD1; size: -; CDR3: CASMARTGASNQPQHF; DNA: TGTGCCAGTATGGCCCGGACAGGGGCGAGCAATCAGCCCCAGCATTTT
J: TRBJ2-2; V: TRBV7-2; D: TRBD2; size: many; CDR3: CASSRTSGSTGELFF; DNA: TGTGCCAGCAGCCGTACTAGCGGGAGTACCGGGGAGCTGTTTTTT
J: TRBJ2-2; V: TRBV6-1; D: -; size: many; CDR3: CASMGAELFF; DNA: TGTGCCAGCATGGGTGCGGAGCTGTTTTTT
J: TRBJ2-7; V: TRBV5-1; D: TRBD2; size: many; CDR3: CASSLWTSGSKVPYEQYF; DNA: TGCGCCAGCAGCCTCTGGACTAGCGGGTCAAAAGTTCCCTACGAGCAGTACTTC
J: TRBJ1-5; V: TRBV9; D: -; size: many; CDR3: CASSRSGTNNQPQHF; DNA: TGTGCCAGCAGCCGTTCCGGGACAAACAATCAGCCCCAGCATTTT
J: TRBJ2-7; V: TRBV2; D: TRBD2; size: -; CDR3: CASSPPWGGRYEQYF; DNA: TGTGCCAGCAGTCCACCGTGGGGCGGGAGGTACGAGCAGTACTTC
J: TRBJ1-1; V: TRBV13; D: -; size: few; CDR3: CASSQGGREYSGEAFF; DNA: TGTGCCAGCAGCCAGGGTGGCAGGGAGTATTCGGGTGAAGCTTTCTTT
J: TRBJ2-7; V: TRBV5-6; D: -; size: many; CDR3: CASSLAGGWSEQYF; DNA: TGTGCCAGCAGCTTGGCCGGGGGTTGGAGCGAGCAGTACTTC
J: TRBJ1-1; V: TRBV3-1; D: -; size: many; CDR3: CASSQDPMGAGEAFF; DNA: TGTGCCAGCAGCCAAGACCCCATGGGGGCCGGCGAAGCTTTCTTT